These 10 T cell receptor beta chains originate from one sample sequenced in a study of blood T cell repertoires in COVID-19. The method was immunoSEQ multiplex PCR; TCRdb's version includes in-frame clones alone and lacks a portion of them. The data hold under 300,000 clones, with roughly 88% observed a single time. The source material was peripheral blood. The receptor set was obtained from a woman in her 30s with active or convalescent COVID-19.

The chain links TRBV10-3 to TRBJ1-1; D is uncertain. Germline V lookup: CDR1 ENHRY, CDR2 SYGVKD. The CDR3 is 16 residues long. V lost 0 bases to trimming and J lost 1 base, with 12 bases between them. The CDR3, as DNA: TGTGCCATCAGTGAGTCGAGCCGGTCCGGGAACACTGAAGCTTTCTTT. This sequence encodes CAISESSRSGNTEAFF.

The V call is TRBV20-1, the J call TRBJ2-7, with TRBD1 matching 7 bases. The CDR3 consists of 11 residues. The J segment lost 2 bases and the V segment lost 5 bases, leaving 0 bases of the junction unmatched. Germline loops: CDR1 DFQATT, CDR2 SNEGSKA (reference sequence). CDR3 DNA sequence: TGCAGTGCTGACAGGGCCTACGAGCAGTACTTC. It is translated as CSADRAYEQYF.

Only one count was recorded for this clone. V and J are TRBV15 and TRBJ2-1; D perhaps matches TRBD2 (5 bases). The CDR3 extends over 14 amino acids. CDR1 is LNHNV, CDR2 YYDKDF, per germline (reference sequence). The ends were cut back, 9 bases at V and 0 bases at J, with 12 bases in the middle. The CDR3 spells CATSGSSSYNEQFF. CDR3 sequence (DNA): TGTGCCACGAGCGGTTCGAGCTCCTACAATGAGCAGTTCTTC. The whole variable domain, remainder taken from reference TRBV15 and TRBJ2-1, is DAMVIQNPRYQVTQFGKPVTLSCSQTLNHNVMYWYQQKSSQAPKLLFHYYDKDFNNEADTPDNFQSRRPNTSFCFLDIRSPGLGDTAMYLCATSGSSSYNEQFFGPGTRLTVL.

The chain combines TRBV2 with TRBJ2-1, with 14 bases identical to TRBD2. Germline V lookup: CDR1 SNHLY, CDR2 FYNNEI. With V trimmed by 6 bases and J by 8 bases, 9 bases remained unmatched. CDR3 length: 16 amino acids. CDR3 bases: TGTGCCAGCAGCACCGATCCGGGACTAGCGGGGGATGAGCAGTTCTTC. Protein sequence: CASSTDPGLAGDEQFF.

The V gene is TRBV6-2 or TRBV6-3, the J gene TRBJ2-7; D possibly corresponds to TRBD1 (5 bases). Trimming removed 4 bases at V and 4 bases at J, with 26 bases between. The germline gives CDR1 MNHEY, CDR2 SVGEGT. CDR3 length equals 18 residues. The CDR3 nucleotides are TGTGCCAGCAGTTCCACCCTTAGACAGTTGTCACAGAATTACGAGCAGTACTTC. Its translation: CASSSTLRQLSQNYEQYF.

V gene TRBV10-3 combines with J gene TRBJ1-2; perhaps TRBD1 as D (6 bases). CDR1 and CDR2 (germline): ENHRY, SYGVKD. The V end lost 2 bases, the J end lost 4 bases, and 14 bases lay between the germline ends. This CDR3 comprises 15 residues. The CDR3 DNA reads as TGTGCCATCAGTGAGAGGACAGTTCGAACCTATGGCTACACCTTC. Translating gives CAISERTVRTYGYTF.

The rearrangement uses TRBV6-6 and TRBJ1-4; a possible D gene is TRBD1 (5 bases). Germline V gene lookup returns CDR1 MNHNY and CDR2 SVGAGI (reference sequence). V was trimmed by 8 bases and J by 7 bases, leaving 14 bases between them. The CDR3 consists of 13 residues. DNA for the CDR3: TGTGCCAGCGGGAGGGGCGAGGTTGAAAAACTGTTTTTT. Encoded protein: CASGRGEVEKLFF.

The chain combines TRBV5-1 with TRBJ2-7, with TRBD1 identical over 9 bases. The CDR3 length is 15 residues. Unmatched junction bases numbered 10, after V lost 3 bases and J lost 6 bases. Germline V gene sequence: CDR1 SGHRS, CDR2 YFSETQ. CDR3 amino acids: CASSSQGASRPEQYF. CDR3 bases: TGCGCCAGCAGCTCACAGGGGGCGTCGAGACCCGAGCAGTACTTC.

The chain combines TRBV4-3 with TRBJ1-1, with 9 bases lining up with TRBD1. The CDR3 consists of 16 residues. Trimming took 5 bases from V and 5 from J; bases not matched to a gene: 12. The V gene's germline CDR1 is LGHNA and CDR2 YSLEER. The CDR3 DNA reads TGCGCCAGCAGCAAAAACACAGGGGGCGGTGGGACTGAAGCTTTCTTT. Protein: CASSKNTGGGGTEAFF.

This sequence joins TRBV15 and TRBJ1-1; tentative D call: TRBD1 (5 bases). The CDR3 sequence is 16 residues long. The germline CDR1 and CDR2 sequences are LNHNV and YYDKDF (reference sequence). The V and J ends lost 5 bases and 1 base respectively, with 17 bases between them. This chain's CDR3 is CATSPRPRQGNTEAFF. The DNA of the CDR3 is TGTGCCACCAGCCCTAGGCCGAGGCAGGGGAACACTGAAGCTTTCTTT. Complete variable domain (other parts from reference TRBV15 and TRBJ1-1): DAMVIQNPRYQVTQFGKPVTLSCSQTLNHNVMYWYQQKSSQAPKLLFHYYDKDFNNEADTPDNFQSRRPNTSFCFLDIRSPGLGDTAMYLCATSPRPRQGNTEAFFGQGTRLTVV.